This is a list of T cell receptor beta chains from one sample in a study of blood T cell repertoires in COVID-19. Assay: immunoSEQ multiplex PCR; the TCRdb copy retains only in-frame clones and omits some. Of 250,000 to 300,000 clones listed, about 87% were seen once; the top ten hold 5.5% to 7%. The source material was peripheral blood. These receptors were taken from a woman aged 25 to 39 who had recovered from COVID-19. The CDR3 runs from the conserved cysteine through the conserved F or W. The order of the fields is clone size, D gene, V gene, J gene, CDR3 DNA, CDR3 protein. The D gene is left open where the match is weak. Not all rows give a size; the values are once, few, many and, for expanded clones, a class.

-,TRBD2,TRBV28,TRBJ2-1,TGTGCCAGCAGTTTAATAAGCGGGGGGTCCAATGAGCAGTTCTTC,CASSLISGGSNEQFF
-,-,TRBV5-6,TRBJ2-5,TGTGCCAGCAGCTGGGCGACAGGCCAAGAGACCCAGTACTTC,CASSWATGQETQYF
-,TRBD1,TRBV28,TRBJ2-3,TGTGCCAGCAGTTTACCGGGACAGGAGCAGTATTTT,CASSLPGQEQYF
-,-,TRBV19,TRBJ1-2,TGTGCCAGTAGTATAAACCCGACAGCGTCCTATGGCTACACCTTC,CASSINPTASYGYTF
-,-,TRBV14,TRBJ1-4,TGTGCCAGCAGCCAAGAGTTCGGGGGAAAACTGTTTTTT,CASSQEFGGKLFF
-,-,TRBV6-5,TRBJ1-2,TGTGCCAGCAGTTCTCAACAGGGAGTGGGCGGCTACACCTTC,CASSSQQGVGGYTF
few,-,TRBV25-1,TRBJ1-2,TGTGCCAGCAGTGGCCCTCGACAGACGAATGGCTACACCTTC,CASSGPRQTNGYTF
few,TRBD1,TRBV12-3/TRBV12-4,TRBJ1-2,TGTGCCAGCAGCCGGGACAGCGTCTATGGCTACACCTTC,CASSRDSVYGYTF
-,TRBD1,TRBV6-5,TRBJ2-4,TGTGCCAGCACCCCTCTTAGACAGGGAGTAGACATTCAGTACTTC,CASTPLRQGVDIQYF
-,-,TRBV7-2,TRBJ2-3,TGTGCCAGCAGCTCAAGACAGTGGGCCACAGATACGCAGTATTTT,CASSSRQWATDTQYF
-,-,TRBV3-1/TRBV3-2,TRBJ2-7,TGTGCCAGCAGCCAGTTTACAGTTTACGAGCAGTACTTC,CASSQFTVYEQYF
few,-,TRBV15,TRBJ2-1,TGTGCCAGATCGCAGGGGTACAATGAGCAGTTCTTC,CARSQGYNEQFF
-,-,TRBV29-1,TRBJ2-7,TGCAGCGTAAAGACAACCACCTACGAGCAGTACTTC,CSVKTTTYEQYF
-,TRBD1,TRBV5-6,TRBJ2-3,TGTGCCAGCAGCCTCGGGACAGGCTGGGGCACAGATACGCAGTATTTT,CASSLGTGWGTDTQYF
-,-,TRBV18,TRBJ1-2,TGTGCCAGCTCACCACAAGTTCGGTATGGCTACACCTTC,CASSPQVRYGYTF
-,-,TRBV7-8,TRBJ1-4,TGTGCCAGCAGCTTATATCGCGTCCTGAGGGATGAAAAACTGTTTTTT,CASSLYRVLRDEKLFF
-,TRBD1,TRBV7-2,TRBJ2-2,TGTGCCAGCAGCTACGGGACAGACATCACCGGGGAGCTGTTTTTT,CASSYGTDITGELFF
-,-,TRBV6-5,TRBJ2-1,TGTGCCAGCTTAACTGTGAGCAATGAGCAGTTCTTC,CASLTVSNEQFF
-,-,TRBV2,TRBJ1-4,TGTGCCAGTCTCCTCGAGCGGAGCGGTGAAAAACTGTTTTTT,CASLLERSGEKLFF
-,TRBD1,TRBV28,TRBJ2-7,TGTGCCAGCAGTTTAGCCGGGACAGGGTCCCACGAGCAGTACTTC,CASSLAGTGSHEQYF
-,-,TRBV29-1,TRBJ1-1,TGCAGCGTTGAAGAGAAGGAGATGAACACTGAAGCTTTCTTT,CSVEEKEMNTEAFF
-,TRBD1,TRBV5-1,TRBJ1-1,TGCGCCAGCAGCCCCCGGGACAGCGGGAGTGAAGCTTTCTTT,CASSPRDSGSEAFF
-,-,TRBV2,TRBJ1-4,TGTGCCAGCAGACCGTCGGAGGGGGGGGATAATGAAAAACTGTTTTTT,CASRPSEGGDNEKLFF